The T cell receptor (beta chain) described here comes from a study of T cell repertoires in cytomegalovirus infection. For the study at large: The study used recently identified HLA-C-restricted and well-studied HLA-B-restricted CMV epitopes. Indications of both CMV infection and matching HLA type were provided by public TCR beta signatures.

TCRdb fed the reads into MiXCR, producing one record per CDR3 protein. The sample has a few hundred thousand distinct CDR3 sequences; roughly a third are singletons. This clonotype was picked up a small number of times. Its antigen is as yet unknown. Germline-derived CDR1 and CDR2 are SGHAT and FQDESV (reference sequence). Germline trimming cut 2 bases from V and 5 bases from J; bases unmatched to any gene: 7. CDR3 length equals 17 residues. General study points: It was HLA-C-restricted CMV-specific TCR beta clonotypes that dominated the response ex vivo. Identification of carriers of CMV plus the relevant HLA was performed using cumulative public TCR beta family frequency.

The sequencing used cultured PBMCs, collected from culture after CMV antigen stimulation. This rearrangement joins TRBV11-1 to TRBJ2-5; 14 nucleotides line up with TRBD2. The sequence was obtained from a human donor in good health (CMV status not recorded). Some clones in this sample may be carry-over from other donors' samples. Here the CDR3 DNA reads TGTGCCAGCAGCTTACCACTGGGACTAGCGGGAGTTGAGACCCAGTACTTC. Translation gives CASSLPLGLAGVETQYF.